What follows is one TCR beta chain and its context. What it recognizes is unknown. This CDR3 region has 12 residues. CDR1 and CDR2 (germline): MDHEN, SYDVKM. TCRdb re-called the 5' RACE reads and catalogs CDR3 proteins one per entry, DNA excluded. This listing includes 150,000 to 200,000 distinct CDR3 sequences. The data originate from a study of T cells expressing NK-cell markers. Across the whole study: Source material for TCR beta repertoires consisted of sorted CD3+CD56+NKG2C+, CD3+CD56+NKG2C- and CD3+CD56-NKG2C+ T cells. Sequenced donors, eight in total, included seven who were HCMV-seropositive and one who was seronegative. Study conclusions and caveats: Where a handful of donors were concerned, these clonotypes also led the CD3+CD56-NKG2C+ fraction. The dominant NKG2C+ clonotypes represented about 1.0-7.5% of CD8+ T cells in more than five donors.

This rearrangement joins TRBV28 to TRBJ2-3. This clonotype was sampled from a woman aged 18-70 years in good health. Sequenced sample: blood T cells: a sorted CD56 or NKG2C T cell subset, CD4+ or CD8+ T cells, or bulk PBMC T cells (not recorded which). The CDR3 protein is CASSLLGYTQYF.